A single sample gave rise to the 13 T cell receptor beta chains below, sequenced in a study of T cell responses to AZD1222 COVID-19 vaccine. Only in-frame clones appear in the TCRdb table, and some are missing; sequencing was by immunoSEQ multiplex PCR. The sample has about 73,000 clones, roughly 90% seen once. Sequences were derived from peripheral blood, sampled 28 days after the second AZD1222 dose. The receptors were sampled from an adult who received the AZD1222 COVID-19 vaccine.

This chain uses TRBV6-5 with TRBJ2-7; D possibly corresponds to TRBD2 (6 bases). V lost 6 bases to trimming and J lost 3 bases, with 9 bases between them. Germline lookup yields CDR1 MNHEY and CDR2 SVGAGI. The CDR3 totals 12 residues. This CDR3 is CASSPGGYEQYF. The CDR3 DNA sequence: TGTGCCAGCAGCCCCGGGGGCTACGAGCAGTACTTC.

This chain connects TRBV7-8 to TRBJ2-5, with 11 bases matching TRBD2. This CDR3 has 14 amino acids. CDR1 is SGHVS and CDR2 is FQNEAQ in the germline V gene. V trimming: 4 bases; J trimming: 5 bases; junction bases outside the gene matches: 3. This CDR3 is CASSSTSGVETQYF. The CDR3 DNA reads as TGTGCCAGCAGCTCGACTAGCGGGGTGGAGACCCAGTACTTC.

The chain recombines TRBV4-1 with TRBJ2-1; perhaps TRBD1 as D (6 bases). The germline CDR1 and CDR2 sequences are MGHRA and YSYEKL. V lost 4 bases and J lost 3, with 19 bases in between. The CDR3 has 17 residues. The CDR3 coding sequence is TGCGCCAGCAGCCCCTCTTTCAGGGGCCTTCTCTACAATGAGCAGTTCTTC. It translates to CASSPSFRGLLYNEQFF.

The rearrangement uses TRBV3-1 (or the pseudogene TRBV3-2) and TRBJ2-3; TRBD2 aligns across 11 bases. Germline V gene sequence: CDR1 LGHDT, CDR2 YNNKEL (reference sequence). Trimming at V came to 4 bases and at J to 2 bases, leaving 5 bases not matched to a gene. This CDR3 contains 16 residues. CDR3 DNA sequence: TGTGCCAGCAGCCCTACTAGCGGGGGAACCACAGATACGCAGTATTTT. Encoded protein: CASSPTSGGTTDTQYF.

This clone was counted a few times. The chain employs TRBV28 and TRBJ1-2; 7 bases are shared with TRBD1. This CDR3 region has 13 residues. The germline V gene has CDR1 MDHEN and CDR2 SYDVKM. V was pared by 7 bases and J by 3 bases, with 5 bases of the junction left unmatched. In nucleotides, the CDR3 is TGTGCCAGCACCCCGGGACAGTACTATGGCTACACCTTC. It encodes CASTPGQYYGYTF.

The count of this clone is one. The CDR3 sequence is CATSGPPRGQGEQYF. CDR3 bases: TGTGCCACCAGCGGGCCTCCCAGGGGGCAAGGGGAGCAGTACTTC. The J gene is TRBJ2-7, the V gene TRBV15; the match to TRBD1 covers 8 bases. CDR3 size: 15 residues. Per germline, CDR1 LNHNV and CDR2 YYDKDF (reference sequence). V dropped 5 bases and J dropped 7; count of bases not matched to a gene: 13.

This sequence joins TRBV6-4 and TRBJ2-7; 8 nucleotides match TRBD1. Germline V gene data show CDR1 as MRHNA and CDR2 as SNTAGT. The CDR3 runs to 15 residues. V was clipped by 8 bases and J by 0 bases; unmatched bases: 9. The CDR3 loop is CASPPGTGRSYEQYF. The CDR3 region has the DNA TGTGCCAGCCCACCCGGGACAGGCCGCTCCTACGAGCAGTACTTC.

The V and J genes are TRBV5-4 and TRBJ2-7; the match to TRBD2 covers 11 bases. The CDR3 contains 14 residues. Germline V gives CDR1 SGHNT, CDR2 YYREEE (reference sequence). Unmatched junction bases numbered 4, after V lost 3 bases and J lost 5 bases. Here the CDR3 DNA reads TGTGCCAGCAGCTCCGGACTAGCGGGTCACGAGCAGTACTTC. Its protein product is CASSSGLAGHEQYF.

The chain is built from TRBV11-2 and TRBJ2-7, with 9 positions matching TRBD2. CDR1 is SGHAT and CDR2 is FQNNGV in the germline V gene. There are 14 residues in the CDR3. The V and J ends lost 5 bases and 3 bases, in that order; junction bases with no gene match: 5. CDR3 nucleotide sequence: TGTGCCAGCAGCATTAGCGGGGGCCGCTACGAGCAGTACTTC. Amino acid sequence: CASSISGGRYEQYF.

V and J are TRBV2 and TRBJ1-5; possibly TRBD1 for D (6 bases). V shed 0 bases and J shed 6 bases, with 15 bases lying between them. CDR1 SNHLY and CDR2 FYNNEI come from the germline V gene. The CDR3 consists of 16 residues. The CDR3 DNA is TGTGCCAGCAGTGAAGCTGGTACAGGGCACGGTCAGCCCCAGCATTTT. Amino acids: CASSEAGTGHGQPQHF.

V is TRBV3-1 (or the pseudogene TRBV3-2) and J is TRBJ2-3, with 9 bases identical to TRBD2. The CDR3 has 15 residues. From germline, CDR1 is LGHDT and CDR2 YNNKEL (reference sequence). Losses at the gene ends were 4 bases for V and 2 bases for J; bases not matched to a gene: 4. CDR3 in amino acids: CASSPSGGPTDTQYF. The CDR3 bases are TGTGCCAGCAGCCCGAGCGGGGGGCCCACAGATACGCAGTATTTT.

This chain uses TRBV12-3 or TRBV12-4 with TRBJ2-5; maybe TRBD2 (6 bases). Trimming removed 1 base from V and 9 bases from J, with 9 bases in between. The length of the CDR3 is 12 residues. The CDR3 nucleotides read TGTGCCAGCAGTTTAGGGGGCGGGGCCCAGTACTTC. The encoded protein is CASSLGGGAQYF.

V is TRBV13 and J is TRBJ1-6; D possibly corresponds to TRBD1 (5 bases). The V gene lost 5 bases and the J gene lost 7 bases, with 15 bases spanning the gap. The germline V gene encodes CDR1 PRHDT and CDR2 FYEKMQ (reference sequence). The CDR3 extends over 15 amino acids. This chain's CDR3 is CASSLTTGGNSPLHF. CDR3 sequence (DNA): TGTGCCAGCAGCCTGACGACCGGGGGAAATTCACCCCTCCACTTT. Based on the CDR3 plus reference TRBV13 and TRBJ1-6, the full variable domain is AAGVIQSPRHLIKEKRETATLKCYPIPRHDTVYWYQQGPGQDPQFLISFYEKMQSDKGSIPDRFSAQQFSDYHSELNMSSLELGDSALYFCASSLTTGGNSPLHFGNGTRLTVT.